Listed below are T cell receptor beta chains from one sample, sequenced in a study of blood T cell repertoires in COVID-19. Data came from immunoSEQ multiplex PCR; TCRdb stores just in-frame clones and leaves some out. The sample lists around 97,000 clones; just under 85% were seen once. Input material: peripheral blood. These receptors all come from a man between 65 and 85 years old with acute or convalescent COVID-19. CDR3s include the opening cysteine and the closing phenylalanine or tryptophan. A D gene is named only where the DNA matches it firmly. Part of the rows lack a size; the others show once, few, many or a class for expanded clones.

J gene	D gene	V gene	clone size	CDR3 protein	CDR3 DNA
TRBJ2-1	NA	TRBV29-1	NA	CSARQPRQGGYNEQFF	TGCAGCGCCAGACAACCCCGTCAGGGCGGCTACAATGAGCAGTTCTTC
TRBJ1-2	NA	TRBV7-2	NA	CASSLWTANYGYTF	TGTGCCAGCAGCTTATGGACAGCTAACTATGGCTACACCTTC
TRBJ2-7	NA	TRBV6-5	NA	CASSLERNSYEQYF	TGTGCCAGCAGTCTAGAGAGGAACTCCTACGAGCAGTACTTC
TRBJ1-1	TRBD1	TRBV6-6	once	CASSYSEGASEAFF	TGTGCCAGCAGTTACTCGGAGGGGGCTAGTGAAGCTTTCTTT
TRBJ1-2	NA	TRBV12-3/TRBV12-4	NA	CASNMGQPTGYTF	TGTGCCAGCAATATGGGGCAGCCCACGGGCTACACCTTC
TRBJ2-7	NA	TRBV27	NA	CASSLVGREGYEQYF	TGTGCCAGCAGTTTAGTCGGCAGGGAAGGCTACGAGCAGTACTTC
TRBJ2-3	TRBD2	TRBV7-2	NA	CASSDRLAGGNTDTQYF	TGTGCCAGCAGCGATCGACTAGCGGGAGGCAACACAGATACGCAGTATTTT
TRBJ2-5	NA	TRBV18	NA	CASSPRQQETQYF	TGTGCCAGCTCTCCCCGACAGCAAGAGACCCAGTACTTC
TRBJ1-2	TRBD1	TRBV2	NA	CASTGTAGGIGGYTF	TGTGCCAGCACCGGCACGGCAGGGGGAATAGGTGGCTACACCTTC
TRBJ1-1	NA	TRBV4-2	NA	CASSQGEEWGTEAFF	TGTGCCAGCAGCCAAGGGGAGGAATGGGGCACTGAAGCTTTCTTT
TRBJ1-5	NA	TRBV3-1/TRBV3-2	NA	CASSQGRVGNQPQHF	TGTGCCAGCAGCCAAGGCAGGGTTGGCAATCAGCCCCAGCATTTT
TRBJ2-2	NA	TRBV7-3	NA	CASSVGHNTGELFF	TGTGCCAGCAGCGTGGGACACAACACCGGGGAGCTGTTTTTT
TRBJ1-5	TRBD1	TRBV7-9	once	CASSPQGAGQPQHF	TGTGCCAGCAGCCCACAGGGGGCAGGTCAGCCCCAGCATTTT
TRBJ1-1	TRBD1	TRBV7-9	NA	CASSLTGFKDEAFF	TGTGCCAGCAGCTTGACAGGGTTTAAGGATGAAGCTTTCTTT
TRBJ2-3	TRBD2	TRBV7-9	NA	CASSLRSGGAFQTDTQYF	TGTGCCAGCAGCTTAAGGAGCGGGGGGGCATTTCAAACAGATACGCAGTATTTT
TRBJ2-1	NA	TRBV18	NA	CASSLTSRVGYNEQFF	TGTGCCAGCTCACTCACGAGCAGGGTCGGCTACAATGAGCAGTTCTTC
TRBJ2-7	NA	TRBV19	NA	CASRGVYEQYF	TGTGCCAGCAGGGGAGTCTACGAGCAGTACTTC
TRBJ2-7	NA	TRBV29-1	NA	CSVGGGLRYEQYF	TGCAGCGTTGGGGGGGGGCTACGTTACGAGCAGTACTTC
TRBJ2-2	NA	TRBV6-5	NA	CASSYKRRTNTGELFF	TGTGCCAGCAGTTACAAAAGGAGGACGAACACCGGGGAGCTGTTTTTT
TRBJ1-2	NA	TRBV18	NA	CASSPGGSGNYGYTF	TGTGCCAGCTCACCAGGAGGTTCGGGTAACTATGGCTACACCTTC
TRBJ2-5	NA	TRBV19	NA	CASGDFQETQYF	TGTGCCAGTGGGGACTTTCAAGAGACCCAGTACTTC
TRBJ2-1	TRBD2	TRBV18	NA	CASSPGTSGVYNEQFF	TGTGCCAGCTCACCCGGTACTAGCGGGGTTTACAATGAGCAGTTCTTC
TRBJ2-2	NA	TRBV7-3	NA	CASSRQDTGELFF	TGTGCCAGCAGCCGACAGGACACCGGGGAGCTGTTTTTT
TRBJ1-4	NA	TRBV11-2	NA	CASSLVGQGLQKLFF	TGTGCCAGCAGCTTAGTAGGGCAGGGCCTCCAAAAACTGTTTTTT
TRBJ1-5	NA	TRBV20-1	NA	CSASGGVAQPQHF	TGCAGTGCTAGTGGTGGTGTGGCCCAGCCCCAGCATTTT
TRBJ1-5	NA	TRBV5-8	NA	CASSSGGAAPSNQPQHF	TGTGCCAGCAGCTCGGGGGGGGCCGCTCCTAGCAATCAGCCCCAGCATTTT
TRBJ1-3	TRBD1	TRBV19	NA	CASSPPGTGAGNTIYF	TGTGCCAGTAGTCCGCCGGGGACAGGGGCTGGAAACACCATATATTTT
TRBJ2-2	TRBD1	TRBV5-6	once	CASSSHRDSLLYTGELFF	TGTGCCAGCAGCAGCCACCGGGACAGTTTGTTGTACACCGGGGAGCTGTTTTTT
TRBJ1-5	TRBD1	TRBV6-6	NA	CASRNSGQGSNQPQHF	TGTGCCAGCAGGAACTCGGGACAGGGCAGCAATCAGCCCCAGCATTTT
TRBJ2-2	NA	TRBV3-1/TRBV3-2	few	CASSQDRRTLRSRTGELFF	TGTGCCAGCAGCCAAGATCGGCGAACTCTTAGGTCGAGGACCGGGGAGCTGTTTTTT
TRBJ1-3	TRBD1	TRBV2	NA	CASSGTGGSGNTIYF	TGTGCCAGCAGTGGGACAGGAGGATCTGGAAACACCATATATTTT
TRBJ1-2	TRBD1	TRBV30	NA	CASEAGGPSGYTF	TGTGCCTCAGAGGCAGGGGGCCCTTCTGGCTACACCTTC
TRBJ1-1	NA	TRBV15	NA	CATSRDQFTNTEAFF	TGTGCCACCAGCAGAGATCAGTTCACGAACACTGAAGCTTTCTTT
TRBJ1-1	NA	TRBV18	NA	CASSLPTGIAEAFF	TGTGCCAGCTCACTACCAACAGGTATTGCTGAAGCTTTCTTT
TRBJ1-4	NA	TRBV7-2	NA	CASSLVSLEEKLFF	TGTGCCAGCAGCTTAGTAAGCTTAGAAGAAAAACTGTTTTTT
TRBJ2-1	NA	TRBV7-3	NA	CASSLSTTARGEQFF	TGTGCCAGCAGCTTAAGTACGACAGCGCGAGGTGAGCAGTTCTTC
TRBJ1-5	NA	TRBV28	NA	CASTVPGGGNQPQHF	TGTGCCAGCACCGTGCCGGGGGGAGGCAATCAGCCCCAGCATTTT
TRBJ2-2	TRBD1	TRBV9	few	CASSVGGQGWAGELFF	TGTGCCAGCAGCGTAGGGGGACAGGGCTGGGCCGGGGAGCTGTTTTTT
TRBJ1-2	TRBD1	TRBV5-6	NA	CASTRTGTIRTF	TGTGCCAGCACCAGGACAGGGACAATACGGACCTTC
TRBJ1-3	NA	TRBV6-1	NA	CASSEVRVSGNTIYF	TGTGCCAGCAGTGAAGTGCGGGTCTCTGGAAACACCATATATTTT
TRBJ1-6	NA	TRBV3-1/TRBV3-2	NA	CASSQYENSPLHF	TGTGCCAGCAGCCAGTACGAGAATTCACCCCTCCACTTT
TRBJ1-4	TRBD1	TRBV19	few	CASSNRGQTSNEKLFF	TGTGCCAGTAGTAACCGGGGACAGACCTCCAATGAAAAACTGTTTTTT
TRBJ1-1	NA	TRBV2	NA	CASSDTVNTEAFF	TGTGCCAGCAGTGATACGGTGAACACTGAAGCTTTCTTT
TRBJ1-6	NA	TRBV4-2	NA	CASSQDYRSSYNSPLHF	TGTGCCAGCAGCCAAGATTACCGGAGCTCCTATAATTCACCCCTCCACTTT
TRBJ1-3	NA	TRBV3-1/TRBV3-2	NA	CASSLRGAPGGNTIYF	TGTGCCAGCAGCCTCCGCGGGGCTCCAGGTGGAAACACCATATATTTT
TRBJ2-2	TRBD1	TRBV6-5	NA	CASCSRDRGTGELFF	TGTGCCAGTTGCTCCCGGGACAGAGGAACCGGGGAGCTGTTTTTT
TRBJ2-5	NA	TRBV30	NA	CAWSGGGERTQYF	TGTGCCTGGAGTGGAGGTGGGGAGCGGACCCAGTACTTC
TRBJ2-1	NA	TRBV11-2	NA	CASSLALFSNEQFF	TGTGCCAGCAGCTTAGCCCTTTTTAGCAATGAGCAGTTCTTC
TRBJ1-5	TRBD1	TRBV7-8	NA	CASSLIMGQGDQPQHF	TGTGCCAGCAGCTTAATAATGGGACAGGGGGATCAGCCCCAGCATTTT
TRBJ2-7	NA	TRBV7-9	NA	CASSLGSVSYEQYF	TGTGCCAGCAGCTTAGGCTCGGTCTCCTACGAGCAGTACTTC
TRBJ2-3	TRBD2	TRBV4-3	NA	CASSQDSGLGTSGRGRDTQYF	TGCGCCAGCAGCCAAGATAGTGGACTTGGGACTAGCGGGAGGGGGCGGGATACGCAGTATTTT
TRBJ1-2	NA	TRBV4-1	few	CASSQDSPAPNYGYTF	TGCGCCAGCAGCCAAGATAGCCCAGCTCCTAACTATGGCTACACCTTC
TRBJ2-1	TRBD2	TRBV5-1	NA	CASSEAGVENEQFF	TGCGCCAGCAGCGAGGCGGGAGTGGAAAATGAGCAGTTCTTC
TRBJ2-7	TRBD2	TRBV28	NA	CASSLGGGDYSSYEQYF	TGTGCCAGCAGTTTGGGGGGTGGGGACTATAGCTCCTACGAGCAGTACTTC
TRBJ1-3	NA	TRBV18	NA	CASSPTYDRNTIYF	TGTGCCAGCTCACCGACATATGATCGAAACACCATATATTTT